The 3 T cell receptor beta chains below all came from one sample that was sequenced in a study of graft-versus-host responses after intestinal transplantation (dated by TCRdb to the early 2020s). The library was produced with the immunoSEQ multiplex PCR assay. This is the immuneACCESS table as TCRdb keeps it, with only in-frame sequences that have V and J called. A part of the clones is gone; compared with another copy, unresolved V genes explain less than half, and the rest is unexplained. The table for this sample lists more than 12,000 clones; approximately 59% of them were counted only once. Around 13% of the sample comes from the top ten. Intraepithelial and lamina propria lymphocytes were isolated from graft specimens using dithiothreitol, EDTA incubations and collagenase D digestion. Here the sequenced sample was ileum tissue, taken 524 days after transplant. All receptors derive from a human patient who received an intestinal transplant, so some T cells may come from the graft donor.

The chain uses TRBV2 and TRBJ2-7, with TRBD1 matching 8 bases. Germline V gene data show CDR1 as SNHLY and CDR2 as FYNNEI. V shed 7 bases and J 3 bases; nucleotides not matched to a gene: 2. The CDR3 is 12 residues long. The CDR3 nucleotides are TGTGCCAGCAACAGGGGGAACTACGAGCAGTACTTC. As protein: CASNRGNYEQYF.

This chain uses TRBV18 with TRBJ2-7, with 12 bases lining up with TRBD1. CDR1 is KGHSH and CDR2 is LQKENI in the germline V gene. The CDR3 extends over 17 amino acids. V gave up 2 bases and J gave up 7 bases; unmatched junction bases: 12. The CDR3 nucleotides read TGTGCCAGCTCACCAAAATCCATGGGACAGGGGGCCGGGGAGCAGTACTTC. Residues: CASSPKSMGQGAGEQYF.

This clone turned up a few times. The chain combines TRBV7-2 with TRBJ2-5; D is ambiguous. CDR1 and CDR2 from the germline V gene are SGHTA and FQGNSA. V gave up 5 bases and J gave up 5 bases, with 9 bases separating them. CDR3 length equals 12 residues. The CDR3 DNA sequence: TGTGCCAGCAGCCGTCCTGGCGAGACCCAGTACTTC. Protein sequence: CASSRPGETQYF.